This TCR beta chain was profiled in a study of blood T cell repertoires in COVID-19. Study background: From T cells, B-cell-depleted T cells, or PBMCs came the material, which was cDNA or gDNA.

Authors' analysis steps: It was from reference gene primer amplification that nucleated cell counts were estimated. Sequencing used immunoSEQ multiplex PCR; TCRdb keeps in-frame clones, though not all of them. D and trimming were read from the DNA, whereas the V and J calls and clone size are those reported in that table. The table includes approximately 250,000 clones, 80% to 90% detected once. The Seattle site enrolled patients during active infection and followed them longitudinally. This CDR3 is built from 11 residues. The ends were cut back, 2 bases at V and 8 bases at J, with 4 bases in the middle. Germline V lookup: CDR1 SEHNR, CDR2 FQNEAQ (reference sequence).

What was sequenced was peripheral blood. This rearrangement joins TRBV7-9 to TRBJ2-1, with D uncertain. The receptor's source is a woman aged 70-85 years with COVID-19, enrolled during active disease. CDR3 sequence (DNA): TGTGCCAGCAGCTTACTCGATGAGCAGTTCTTC. Its translation is CASSLLDEQFF.